The 12 T cell receptor beta chains below come from one sample, sequenced in a study of control samples from healthy donors and cancer patients. The method was immunoSEQ multiplex PCR; TCRdb's version includes in-frame clones alone and lacks a portion of them. The sample holds roughly 130,000 clones, roughly 84% seen once. Sequencing was done on a sample of blood. Receptors originate from a man over 45 in good health.

This clone has a single count. This chain links TRBV12-3 or TRBV12-4 with TRBJ1-3; no clear D gene. This CDR3 spans 13 amino acids. The V end lost 5 bases, the J end lost 9 bases, and 14 bases lay between the germline ends. The CDR3 bases are TGTGCCAGCAGTCGACAACGTCCGAGCACCATATATTTT. Residues: CASSRQRPSTIYF.

The chain joins TRBV6-5 to TRBJ2-1, with a weak D call TRBD1 (6 bases). Germline V gene sequence: CDR1 MNHEY, CDR2 SVGAGI. CDR3 length: 15 amino acids. V was pared by 4 bases and J by 2 bases, with 12 bases between. Here the CDR3 DNA reads TGTGCCAGCAGTTCAACAGGGTTTGCCTACAATGAGCAGTTCTTC. The encoded protein is CASSSTGFAYNEQFF.

This chain uses TRBV5-1 with TRBJ2-1; 10 positions match TRBD1. The V and J ends lost 6 bases and 2 bases, in that order; junction bases with no gene match: 5. The germline V gene encodes CDR1 SGHRS and CDR2 YFSETQ. CDR3 size: 15 residues. The CDR3 reads CASTWTGGAYNEQFF. The CDR3 nucleotides read TGCGCCAGCACCTGGACAGGGGGGGCCTACAATGAGCAGTTCTTC.

The chain recombines TRBV7-6 with TRBJ2-7, with 12 positions matching TRBD1. The CDR3 sequence is 16 residues long. The junction had 7 bases not matched to a gene; V was cut back by 2 bases and J by 5 bases. CDR1 is SGHVS, CDR2 FNYEAQ, per germline. The CDR3: CASSLISGTGGDEQYF. The CDR3 DNA is TGTGCCAGCAGCTTAATATCCGGGACAGGGGGCGACGAGCAGTACTTC.

V is TRBV5-1 and J is TRBJ2-2; D possibly matches TRBD1 or TRBD2 (5 bases each). V lost 1 base to trimming and J lost 4 bases, with 8 bases between them. CDR3 length: 14 amino acids. Germline CDR1 SGHRS, CDR2 YFSETQ. CDR3 region: CASSLKGSTGELFF. In DNA form, the CDR3 reads TGCGCCAGCAGCTTGAAGGGGAGCACCGGGGAGCTGTTTTTT.

To note about this clone: Other nucleotide sequences in the sample specify the same CDR3. V is TRBV9 and J is TRBJ2-7, with 7 bases matching TRBD1. V gave up 1 base and J gave up 6 bases; unmatched junction bases: 1. Germline CDR1 and CDR2: SGDLS and YYNGEE. The length of the CDR3 is 12 residues. Here the CDR3 DNA reads TGTGCCAGCAGCGTAAACAGGGGCGAGCAGTACTTC. This gives the protein CASSVNRGEQYF.

This chain uses TRBV2 with TRBJ2-3; 14 bases map to TRBD2. The CDR3 loop spans 16 amino acids. Germline V gene data show CDR1 as SNHLY and CDR2 as FYNNEI. V trimming: 5 bases; J trimming: 4 bases; junction bases outside the gene matches: 5. CDR3 sequence (DNA): TGTGCCAGCAGTTCCGGGACTAGCGGGGGAGCAGATACGCAGTATTTT. Protein: CASSSGTSGGADTQYF.

This chain links TRBV12-3 or TRBV12-4 with TRBJ2-3, with TRBD2 as a possible D gene (5 bases). This CDR3 has 13 residues. V was shortened by 7 bases and J by 6 bases, with 14 bases between the two germline ends. CDR3 in DNA: TGTGCCAGCAATTACCTCACGGGGGATACGCAGTATTTT. It specifies CASNYLTGDTQYF.

This sequence joins TRBV27 and TRBJ2-2, with D unclear. The CDR3 extends over 13 amino acids. The germline V gene has CDR1 MNHEY and CDR2 SMNVEV (reference sequence). Trimming shortened V by 1 base and J by 5 bases, and 5 bases separated the two germline ends. In nucleotides, the CDR3 is TGTGCCAGCAGTTTATTCGTTACCGGGGAGCTGTTTTTT. As protein: CASSLFVTGELFF.

The chain links TRBV18 to TRBJ2-2, with D unclear. V gave up 6 bases and J gave up 0 bases, with 11 bases separating them. The CDR3 spans 15 residues. The germline V gene has CDR1 KGHSH and CDR2 LQKENI. The CDR3 DNA follows: TGTGCCAGCTCCCTAACGGTTGCGAACACCGGGGAGCTGTTTTTT. It yields the protein CASSLTVANTGELFF.

This clone has only one observation. The chain couples TRBV5-1 to TRBJ2-6, with D uncertain. This CDR3 has 16 amino acids. Germline V gives CDR1 SGHRS, CDR2 YFSETQ. V lost 4 bases and J lost 0, with 11 bases in between. CDR3 amino acids: CASSHRLFSGANVLTF. The DNA for the CDR3 is TGCGCCAGCAGCCACCGACTGTTCTCTGGGGCCAACGTCCTGACTTTC.

The chain couples TRBV28 to TRBJ2-5; unclear D gene. The germline V and J ends were trimmed by 6 bases and 5 bases, with 10 bases remaining between them. Germline values: CDR1 MDHEN, CDR2 SYDVKM. The CDR3 is 12 amino acids. CDR3 sequence reads: CASRKSSETQYF. CDR3 sequence (DNA): TGTGCCAGCAGAAAAAGCTCCGAGACCCAGTACTTC.